Sequencing of this TCR beta chain was carried out in a study of blood T cell repertoires in COVID-19. Clones were read by immunoSEQ multiplex PCR, and TCRdb kept only the in-frame ones, dropping some. Altogether just over 90,000 clones are present, 90% being singletons, with the ten largest covering roughly 1.5%. Source material: peripheral blood. The TCR originated in a human donor with active COVID-19. The donor label of this sample is uncertain.

The DNA for the CDR3 is TGCGCCAGCAGCTTTATGCTAGCGGGGGCCTCCTCCTACAATGAGCAGTTCTTC. This translates into CASSFMLAGASSYNEQFF. The chain joins TRBV5-1 to TRBJ2-1; 10 positions match TRBD2. With 2 bases clipped from V and 0 bases from J, the junction kept 8 bases outside the gene matches. Germline values: CDR1 SGHRS, CDR2 YFSETQ. The CDR3 is made up of 18 amino acids. Filled out from reference TRBV5-1 and TRBJ2-1, the complete variable domain reads KAGVTQTPRYLIKTRGQQVTLSCSPISGHRSVSWYQQTPGQGLQFLFEYFSETQRNKGNFPGRFSGRQFSNSRSEMNVSTLELGDSALYLCASSFMLAGASSYNEQFFGPGTRLTVL.